Shown below are 15 T cell receptor beta chains from a single sample sequenced in a study of T-cell reconstitution after alpha-beta-depleted transplantation in children. The TCRbeta library was prepared with unique molecular identifiers. TCRdb recomputed calls from the PCR reads with MiXCR, one row per CDR3 protein. In the table there are 600,000 or so distinct CDR3 sequences, under 25% of which are singletons. The sequences come from PBMCs, mostly from graft donor cells, collected 360 days after TCRalphabeta/CD19-depleted stem cell transplant. Source of these receptors: a boy under three years old who had a stem cell transplant for acute myeloid leukemia, so the T cells may come from the graft donor.

The chain couples TRBV19 to TRBJ1-5; TRBD1 agrees at 11 bases. The CDR3 spans 17 residues. V lost 4 bases and J lost 8; bases outside the gene matches: 13. Germline V gives CDR1 LNHDA, CDR2 SQIVND (reference sequence). CDR3 sequence reads: CASSTTGTGGNGKPQHF. CDR3 DNA: TGTGCCAGTAGTACGACCGGGACAGGGGGTAACGGAAAGCCCCAGCATTTT.

This clonotype was recorded a few times. The rearrangement joins TRBV7-2 to TRBJ1-1; TRBD1 is a possible D gene (6 bases). CDR1 SGHTA and CDR2 FQGNSA come from the germline V gene. Deletions cut 4 bases from V and 4 bases from J, with 16 bases between. There are 15 residues in the CDR3. The CDR3 region has the DNA TGTGCCAGCAGCTGGCACAGGGCGGCGCGCACTGAAGCTTTCTTT. Its translation is CASSWHRAARTEAFF.

The V gene is TRBV7-9, the J gene TRBJ1-1; D may be TRBD1 (5 bases). The CDR3 totals 15 residues. Between the trimmed V and J ends, which lost 5 bases and 1 base, there was a span of 14 bases. In germline, CDR1 is SEHNR, CDR2 FQNEAQ (reference sequence). The CDR3, as DNA: TGTGCCAGCAGCATTTCAGGGTCGTGGAACACTGAAGCTTTCTTT. It encodes CASSISGSWNTEAFF. Variable domain in full (rest from reference TRBV7-9 and TRBJ1-1): DTGVSQNPRHKITKRGQNVTFRCDPISEHNRLYWYRQTLGQGPEFLTYFQNEAQLEKSRLLSDRFSAERPKGSFSTLEIQRTEQGDSAMYLCASSISGSWNTEAFFGQGTRLTVV.

The chain links TRBV18 to TRBJ2-4; tentatively, D is TRBD2 (5 bases). Trimming cost V 4 bases and J 0 bases, with 19 bases left between them. There are 18 residues in the CDR3. Germline V lookup: CDR1 KGHSH, CDR2 LQKENI. Written as DNA, the CDR3 is TGTGCCAGCTCACTTGGGAAGGAGGTATTGCTAGCCAAAAACATTCAGTACTTC. It encodes CASSLGKEVLLAKNIQYF.

This clonotype was seen at least ten times. This rearrangement joins TRBV7-2 to TRBJ2-5, with D possibly being TRBD1 (5 bases). The germline CDR1 and CDR2 sequences are SGHTA and FQGNSA. This CDR3 has 15 residues. Trimming removed 0 bases at V and 3 bases at J, with 11 bases between. The CDR3 region is CASSLALGREETQYF. DNA of the CDR3: TGTGCCAGCAGCTTAGCGTTGGGCAGGGAAGAGACCCAGTACTTC.

The gene calls are TRBV7-9 and TRBJ1-6; TRBD1 matches 7 bases. CDR1 and CDR2 (germline): SEHNR, FQNEAQ (reference sequence). The J segment lost 9 bases and the V segment lost 7 bases, leaving 9 bases of the junction unmatched. CDR3 length: 14 amino acids. For the CDR3, the DNA is TGTGCCAGCACTGTCGGGACAGAGACTTCACCCCTCCACTTT. It specifies CASTVGTETSPLHF.

In its sample, this clonotype was seen a few times. V is TRBV20-1 and J is TRBJ2-1; no reliable D call. CDR3 size: 13 residues. V dropped 2 bases and J dropped 6 bases, with 11 bases sitting between them. Per the germline V gene, CDR1 is DFQATT and CDR2 is SNEGSKA (reference sequence). In DNA form, the CDR3 reads TGCAGTGCTAGATCTCTACCGAGCAATGAGCAGTTCTTC. Residues: CSARSLPSNEQFF.

This clonotype has a count of ten or more. The V call is TRBV5-1, the J call TRBJ2-5; possibly TRBD1 for D (5 bases). The CDR3 loop spans 14 amino acids. V shed 0 bases and J shed 2 bases, with 8 bases lying between them. CDR1 is SGHRS, CDR2 YFSETQ, per germline. The CDR3 DNA reads as TGCGCCAGCAGCTTGGTTCAGGGACAAGAGACCCAGTACTTC. This gives the protein CASSLVQGQETQYF.

This clonotype was picked up a small number of times. This chain connects TRBV7-3 to TRBJ2-1; weak D call: TRBD2 (7 bases). Per the germline V gene, CDR1 is SGHTA and CDR2 is FQGTGA. The V end was cut by 0 bases, the J end by 9 bases, with 21 bases between. The CDR3 is made up of 17 amino acids. CDR3 protein: CASSLTLGGGVRGEQFF. The CDR3 coding sequence is TGTGCCAGCAGCTTAACCCTAGGGGGGGGGGTCCGGGGTGAGCAGTTCTTC.

This clonotype has at least ten counts. The V gene is TRBV7-9, the J gene TRBJ1-1; 8 nucleotides agree with TRBD1. J was trimmed by 1 base and V by 6 bases; bases with no gene match: 10. CDR3 length: 16 residues. Germline V gene lookup returns CDR1 SEHNR and CDR2 FQNEAQ (reference sequence). The CDR3 loop is CASRRGRGLENTEAFF. The CDR3 DNA follows: TGTGCCAGCAGGCGTGGCAGGGGGCTGGAGAACACTGAAGCTTTCTTT.

This clonotype has just one count. The chain recombines TRBV29-1 with TRBJ1-4; D remains ambiguous. The CDR3 is made up of 14 amino acids. Germline CDR1 reads SQVTM; CDR2 reads ANQGSEA. The CDR3 sequence: CEVVKAWGGEKLFF. The CDR3 DNA is TGCGAAGTTGTAAAAGCGTGGGGAGGTGAAAAACTGTTTTTT.

This clonotype occurred a few times. The chain employs TRBV6-5 and TRBJ2-3; 8 bases agree with TRBD2. This CDR3 contains 16 residues. With 0 bases clipped from V and 1 base from J, the junction kept 3 bases outside the gene matches. Germline V lookup: CDR1 MNHEY, CDR2 SVGAGI. CDR3 loop: CASSYSKAGGTDTQYF. CDR3 bases: TGTGCCAGCAGTTACTCGAAAGCGGGGGGCACAGATACGCAGTATTTT.

The genes are TRBV6-5 and TRBJ2-5; D gene unclear. Trimming stripped 0 bases from V and 5 bases from J, with 7 bases between. The CDR3 contains 13 residues. CDR1 and CDR2 (germline): MNHEY, SVGAGI. CDR3 DNA: TGTGCCAGCAGTTACTCCCTTTGGGAGACCCAGTACTTC. Its protein product is CASSYSLWETQYF.

This clonotype has a count of ten or more. The chain joins TRBV2 to TRBJ2-6, with D uncertain. V was shortened by 3 bases and J by 2 bases, with 8 bases between the two germline ends. CDR1 is SNHLY and CDR2 is FYNNEI in the germline V gene. The CDR3 contains 15 residues. CDR3 sequence reads: CASSDSGAGANVLTF. The CDR3, as DNA: TGTGCCAGCAGTGATAGTGGGGCTGGGGCCAACGTCCTGACTTTC.

This clonotype was picked up one time. This may be a read error, as it is one base from a much larger clone. The rearrangement uses TRBV6-2 or TRBV6-3 and TRBJ2-7; D is ambiguous. The V end lost 3 bases, the J end lost 6 bases, and 15 bases lay between the germline ends. This CDR3 is built from 14 residues. From germline, CDR1 is MNHEY and CDR2 SVGEGT. The CDR3 DNA follows: TGTGCCAGCAGTTATAGGTACACAGACTGCGAGCAGTACTTC. Its translation is CASSYRYTDCEQYF.